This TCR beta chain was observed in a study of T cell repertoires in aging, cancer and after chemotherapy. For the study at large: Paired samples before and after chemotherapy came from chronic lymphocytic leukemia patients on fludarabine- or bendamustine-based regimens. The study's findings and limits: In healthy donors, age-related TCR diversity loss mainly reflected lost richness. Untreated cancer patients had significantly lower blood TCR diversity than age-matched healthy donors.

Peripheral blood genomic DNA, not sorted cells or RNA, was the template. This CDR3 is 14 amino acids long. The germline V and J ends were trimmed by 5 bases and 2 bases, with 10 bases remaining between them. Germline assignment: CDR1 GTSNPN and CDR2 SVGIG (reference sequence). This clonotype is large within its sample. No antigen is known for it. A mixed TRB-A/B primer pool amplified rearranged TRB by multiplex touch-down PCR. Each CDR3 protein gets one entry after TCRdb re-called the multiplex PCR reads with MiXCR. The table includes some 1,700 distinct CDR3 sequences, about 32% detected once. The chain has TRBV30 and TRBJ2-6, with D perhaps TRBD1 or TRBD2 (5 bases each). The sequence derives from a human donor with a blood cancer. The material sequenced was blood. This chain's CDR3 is CAWHQGAGANVLTF. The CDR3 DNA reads TGTGCCTGGCATCAGGGAGCTGGGGCCAACGTCCTGACTTTC.